These T cell receptor beta chains were read from a single sample in a study of human T cells and chemical hapten exposure. TCRdb recomputed calls from the RACE reads with MiXCR, one row per CDR3 protein. The table lists roughly 150,000 distinct CDR3 sequences, roughly 10% of them singletons, with 1.1% to 1.5% in the top ten. The material sequenced was whole blood, taken in connection with sensitization to the hapten diphenylcyclopropenone (DPC). These receptors all stem from a woman in her fifties or sixties with alopecia areata. Some clones in this sample may be carry-over from other donors' samples. CDR3s include the opening cysteine and the closing phenylalanine or tryptophan.

V	J	CDR3
TRBV7-2	TRBJ2-7	CASSLVLAKSSYEQYF
TRBV28	TRBJ2-1	CASSLFSGPNEQFF
TRBV7-2	TRBJ1-6	CASSPPGGAVGSPLHF
TRBV10-2	TRBJ2-3	CASSGAPGRAAFSDTQYF
TRBV20-1	TRBJ2-1	CSARDPGLAVYEQFF
TRBV28	TRBJ2-3	CASRSYDTQYF
TRBV19	TRBJ2-2	CATGTSGITGELFF
TRBV18	TRBJ2-7	CASSPGDSSYEQYF
TRBV20-1	TRBJ1-6	CSAEEYNSPLHF
TRBV24-1	TRBJ2-1	CATSERTHRPHEQFF
TRBV9	TRBJ2-3	CASSVAGAQIDTQYF
TRBV12-3/TRBV12-4	TRBJ2-7	CASRPGTGSSYEQYF
TRBV7-9	TRBJ1-6	CASSQGQNNSPLHF
TRBV5-4	TRBJ2-2	CASSQLTSDTGELFF
TRBV11-3	TRBJ2-1	CASSLVRGGRREYNEQFF
TRBV7-2	TRBJ2-1	CASSLARGSAEQFF
TRBV20-1	TRBJ2-5	CSAWTSGSKETQYF
TRBV7-2	TRBJ2-7	CASSLVLDREQYF
TRBV2	TRBJ2-7	CATQRAGSSYEQYF
TRBV20-1	TRBJ1-1	CSASTGNTEAFF
TRBV12-3/TRBV12-4	TRBJ1-2	CASSLVLAGYTF
TRBV2	TRBJ2-3	CASSGAGVVTDTQYF
TRBV18	TRBJ2-3	CASSLDLGRSSTDTQYF
TRBV29-1	TRBJ2-5	CSVRQGGRETQYF
TRBV29-1	TRBJ2-5	CSAGDRETQYF
TRBV30	TRBJ2-1	CAWSVRASGRGDEQFF
TRBV10-3	TRBJ2-2	CAIKPGPGELFF
TRBV29-1	TRBJ2-7	CSVVLAAYEQYF
TRBV27	TRBJ2-7	CASSLSGTGEQYF
TRBV21-1	TRBJ1-5	CASTPYPGQPQHF
TRBV11-2	TRBJ2-7	CASENRGQGEQYF
TRBV10-3	TRBJ2-1	CAASGGTYNEQFF
TRBV5-1	TRBJ1-1	CASSQVGGGTEAFF
TRBV24-1	TRBJ2-1	CATSAASGYNEQFF
TRBV6-5	TRBJ2-3	CASSQGQRDTQYF
TRBV5-1	TRBJ2-5	CASSQGQQETQYF
TRBV7-3	TRBJ2-2	CASSLMGSPGELFF
TRBV18	TRBJ2-6	CASSPPTSGRVSGANVLTF
TRBV5-6	TRBJ2-7	CASSLGAEQYF
TRBV30	TRBJ1-1	CAWSAFQAGEAFF